Described below is a single TCR beta chain sequence and its context. No antigen is known for it. This CDR3 region has 12 residues. Germline assignment: CDR1 SQVTM and CDR2 ANQGSEA. V was clipped by 6 bases and J by 1 base, with 10 bases between them. The sample originates from a study of siplizumab effects on memory and regulatory T cells. Repertoires were generated with immunoSEQ multiplex PCR, while TCRdb's copy carries only in-frame clones and drops some. The repertoire holds some 46,000 clones, with 93% as singletons. Study-level points and caveats: Naive T cells seemed more diverse than memory cells; they also seemed major alloresponse contributors.

The origin of this receptor is a human donor in good health. The sequencing input was CD8+ T cells sorted from blood. V and J are TRBV29-1 and TRBJ2-7; D not certain. The CDR3 loop reads CSVGFASYEQYF. CDR3 DNA sequence: TGCAGCGTCGGCTTCGCGTCCTACGAGCAGTACTTC.